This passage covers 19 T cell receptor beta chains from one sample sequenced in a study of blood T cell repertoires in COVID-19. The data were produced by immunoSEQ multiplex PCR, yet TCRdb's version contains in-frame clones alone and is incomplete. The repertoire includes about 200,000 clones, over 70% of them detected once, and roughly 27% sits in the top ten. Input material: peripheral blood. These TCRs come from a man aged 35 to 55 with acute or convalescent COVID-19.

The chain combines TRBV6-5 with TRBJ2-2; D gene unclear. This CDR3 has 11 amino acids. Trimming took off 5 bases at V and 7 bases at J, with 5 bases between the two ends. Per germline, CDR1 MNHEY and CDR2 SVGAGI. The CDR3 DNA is TGTGCCAGCAGTCGAGGCGGGGAGCTGTTTTTT. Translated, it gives CASSRGGELFF.

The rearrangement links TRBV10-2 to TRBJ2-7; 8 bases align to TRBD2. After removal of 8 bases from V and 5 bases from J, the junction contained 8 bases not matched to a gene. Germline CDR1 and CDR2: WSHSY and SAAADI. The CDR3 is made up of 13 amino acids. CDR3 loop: CASVPGLVDEQYF. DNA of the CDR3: TGCGCCAGCGTCCCGGGACTAGTGGACGAGCAGTACTTC.

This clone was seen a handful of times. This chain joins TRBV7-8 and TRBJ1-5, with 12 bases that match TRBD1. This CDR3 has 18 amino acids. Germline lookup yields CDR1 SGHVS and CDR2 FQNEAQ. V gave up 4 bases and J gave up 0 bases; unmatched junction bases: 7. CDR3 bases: TGTGCCAGCAGCTCCCGGGACAGGGGGCCCTATAGCAATCAGCCCCAGCATTTT. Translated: CASSSRDRGPYSNQPQHF.

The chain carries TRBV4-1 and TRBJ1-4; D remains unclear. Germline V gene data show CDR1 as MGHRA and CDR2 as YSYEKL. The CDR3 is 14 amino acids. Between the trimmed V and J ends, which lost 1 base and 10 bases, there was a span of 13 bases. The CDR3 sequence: CASSQVEAVRKLFF. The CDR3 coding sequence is TGCGCCAGCAGCCAAGTAGAGGCGGTAAGAAAACTGTTTTTT.

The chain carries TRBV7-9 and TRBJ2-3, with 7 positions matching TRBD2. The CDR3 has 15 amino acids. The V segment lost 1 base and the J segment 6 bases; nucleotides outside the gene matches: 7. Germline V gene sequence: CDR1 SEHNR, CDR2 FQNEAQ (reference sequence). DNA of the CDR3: TGTGCCAGCAGCTTAGTGGCGGGAGATTATGATACGCAGTATTTT. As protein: CASSLVAGDYDTQYF.

The CDR3 loop reads CASSQQSRDITSGYTF. The CDR3 nucleotides are TGTGCCAGCAGCCAACAATCACGGGACATTACCTCTGGCTACACCTTC. The chain combines TRBV4-2 with TRBJ1-2, with D maybe TRBD1 (6 bases). The CDR3 sequence is 16 residues long. CDR1 is LGHNA, CDR2 YNFKEQ, per germline. V lost 2 bases and J 7 bases, leaving 20 bases between the germline ends.

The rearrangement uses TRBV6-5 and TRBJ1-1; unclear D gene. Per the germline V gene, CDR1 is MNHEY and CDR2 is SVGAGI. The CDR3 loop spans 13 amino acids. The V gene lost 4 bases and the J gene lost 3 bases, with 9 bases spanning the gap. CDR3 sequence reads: CASSFGVDTEAFF. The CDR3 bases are TGTGCCAGCAGTTTCGGGGTAGACACTGAAGCTTTCTTT.

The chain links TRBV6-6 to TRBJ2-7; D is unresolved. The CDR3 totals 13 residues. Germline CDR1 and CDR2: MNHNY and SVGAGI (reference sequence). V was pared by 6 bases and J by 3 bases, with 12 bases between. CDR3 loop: CASSPRVGYEQYF. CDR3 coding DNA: TGTGCCAGCAGCCCACGGGTCGGCTACGAGCAGTACTTC.

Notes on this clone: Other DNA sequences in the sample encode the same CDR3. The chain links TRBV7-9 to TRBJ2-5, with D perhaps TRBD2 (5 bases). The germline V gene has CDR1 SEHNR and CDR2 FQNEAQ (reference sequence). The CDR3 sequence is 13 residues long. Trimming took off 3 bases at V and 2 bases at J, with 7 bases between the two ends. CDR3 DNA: TGTGCCAGCAGCTTTACGGGGCAAGAGACCCAGTACTTC. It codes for CASSFTGQETQYF.

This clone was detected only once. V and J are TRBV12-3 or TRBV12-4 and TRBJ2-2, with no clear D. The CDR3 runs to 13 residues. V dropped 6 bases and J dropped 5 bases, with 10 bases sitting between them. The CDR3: CASSPLRTGELFF. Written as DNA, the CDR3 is TGTGCCAGCAGCCCGTTGCGGACCGGGGAGCTGTTTTTT.

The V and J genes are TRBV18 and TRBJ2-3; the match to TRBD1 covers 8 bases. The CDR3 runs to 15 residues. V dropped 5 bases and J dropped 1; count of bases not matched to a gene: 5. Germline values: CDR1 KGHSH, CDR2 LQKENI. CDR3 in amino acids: CASSSSGQGTDTQYF. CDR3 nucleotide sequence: TGTGCCAGCTCATCGTCGGGACAGGGCACAGATACGCAGTATTTT.

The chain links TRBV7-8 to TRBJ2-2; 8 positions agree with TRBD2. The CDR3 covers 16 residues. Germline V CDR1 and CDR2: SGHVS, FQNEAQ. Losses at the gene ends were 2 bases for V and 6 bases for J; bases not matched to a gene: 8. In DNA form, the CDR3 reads TGTGCCAGCAGCTTATTGACCAGCGGGAGCCCCGGGGAGCTGTTTTTT. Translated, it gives CASSLLTSGSPGELFF.

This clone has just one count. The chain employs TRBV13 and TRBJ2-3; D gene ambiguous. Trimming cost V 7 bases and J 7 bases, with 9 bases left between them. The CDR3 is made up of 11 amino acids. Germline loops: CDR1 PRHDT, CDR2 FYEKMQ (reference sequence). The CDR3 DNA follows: TGTGCCAGCACCGGAGTGAATACGCAGTATTTT. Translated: CASTGVNTQYF.

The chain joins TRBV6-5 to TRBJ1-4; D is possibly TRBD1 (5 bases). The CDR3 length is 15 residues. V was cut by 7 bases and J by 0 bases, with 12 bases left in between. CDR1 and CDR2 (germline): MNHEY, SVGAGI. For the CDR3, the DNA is TGTGCCAGCACTGGGGCGGGAGCAACTAATGAAAAACTGTTTTTT. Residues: CASTGAGATNEKLFF.

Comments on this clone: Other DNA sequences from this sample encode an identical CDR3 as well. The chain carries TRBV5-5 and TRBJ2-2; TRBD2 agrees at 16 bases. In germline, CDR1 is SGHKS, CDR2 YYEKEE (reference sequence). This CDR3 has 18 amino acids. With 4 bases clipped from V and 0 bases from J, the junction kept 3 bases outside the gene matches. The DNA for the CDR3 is TGTGCCAGCAGCCTGGGACTAGCGGGAGGGTCGAACACCGGGGAGCTGTTTTTT. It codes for CASSLGLAGGSNTGELFF.

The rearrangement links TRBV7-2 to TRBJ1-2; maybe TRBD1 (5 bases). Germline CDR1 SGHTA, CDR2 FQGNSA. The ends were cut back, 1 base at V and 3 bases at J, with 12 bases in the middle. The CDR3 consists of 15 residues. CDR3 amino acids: CASSLDLTDYYGYTF. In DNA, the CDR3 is TGTGCCAGCAGCTTAGACCTGACAGACTACTATGGCTACACCTTC.

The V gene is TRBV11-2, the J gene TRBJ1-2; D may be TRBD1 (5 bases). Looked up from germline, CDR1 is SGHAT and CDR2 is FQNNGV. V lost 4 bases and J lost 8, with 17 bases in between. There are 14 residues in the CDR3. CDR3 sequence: CASSSTVLRNGYTF. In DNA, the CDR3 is TGTGCCAGCAGCTCGACAGTTTTGAGGAACGGCTACACCTTC.

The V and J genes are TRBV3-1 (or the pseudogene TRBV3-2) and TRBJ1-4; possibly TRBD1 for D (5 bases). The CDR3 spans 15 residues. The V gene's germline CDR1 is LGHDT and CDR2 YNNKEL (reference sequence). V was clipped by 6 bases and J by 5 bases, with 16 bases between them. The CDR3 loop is CASRGDSNVNEKLFF. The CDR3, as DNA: TGTGCCAGCAGAGGTGACAGCAACGTAAATGAAAAACTGTTTTTT.

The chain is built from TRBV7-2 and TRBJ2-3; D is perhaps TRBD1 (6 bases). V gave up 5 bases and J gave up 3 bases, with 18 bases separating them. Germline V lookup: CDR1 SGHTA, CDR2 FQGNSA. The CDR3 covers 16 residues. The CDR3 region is CASSPGRTEFTDTQYF. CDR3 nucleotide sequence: TGTGCCAGCAGCCCCGGAAGGACAGAGTTTACAGATACGCAGTATTTT.